This T cell receptor (beta chain) is drawn from a study of blood T cell repertoires in COVID-19. The data were produced by immunoSEQ multiplex PCR, yet TCRdb's version contains in-frame clones alone and is incomplete. The sample lists about 86,000 clones; about nine tenths were seen once. This receptor was obtained from a human donor in a cohort sampled during active COVID-19. The sample comprised peripheral blood.

CDR3 sequence reads: CASSPGQLATEAFF. Written as DNA, the CDR3 is TGTGCCAGCAGTCCGGGACAGCTAGCCACTGAAGCTTTCTTT. The chain couples TRBV28 to TRBJ1-1, with TRBD1 identical over 7 bases. The CDR3 has 14 amino acids. V lost 5 bases, J lost 4 bases, and 7 bases stayed unmatched. Germline V gene sequence: CDR1 MDHEN, CDR2 SYDVKM.